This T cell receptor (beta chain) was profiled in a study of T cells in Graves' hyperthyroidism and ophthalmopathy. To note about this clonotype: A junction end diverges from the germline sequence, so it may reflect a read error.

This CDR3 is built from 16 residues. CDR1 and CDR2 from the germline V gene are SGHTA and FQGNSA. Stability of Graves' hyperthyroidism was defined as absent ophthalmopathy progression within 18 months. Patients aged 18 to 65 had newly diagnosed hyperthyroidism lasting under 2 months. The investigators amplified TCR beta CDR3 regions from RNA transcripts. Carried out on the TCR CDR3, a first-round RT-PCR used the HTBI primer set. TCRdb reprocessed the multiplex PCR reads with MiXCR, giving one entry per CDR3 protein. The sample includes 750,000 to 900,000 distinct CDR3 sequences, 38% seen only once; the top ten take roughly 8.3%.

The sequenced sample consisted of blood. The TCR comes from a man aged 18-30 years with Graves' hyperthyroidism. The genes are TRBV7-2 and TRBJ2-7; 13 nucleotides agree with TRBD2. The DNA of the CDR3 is TGCGCCAGCAGCCAAGGACTAGCGGGGGCCGCCTACGAGCAGTACTTC. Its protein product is CASSQGLAGAAYEQYF.